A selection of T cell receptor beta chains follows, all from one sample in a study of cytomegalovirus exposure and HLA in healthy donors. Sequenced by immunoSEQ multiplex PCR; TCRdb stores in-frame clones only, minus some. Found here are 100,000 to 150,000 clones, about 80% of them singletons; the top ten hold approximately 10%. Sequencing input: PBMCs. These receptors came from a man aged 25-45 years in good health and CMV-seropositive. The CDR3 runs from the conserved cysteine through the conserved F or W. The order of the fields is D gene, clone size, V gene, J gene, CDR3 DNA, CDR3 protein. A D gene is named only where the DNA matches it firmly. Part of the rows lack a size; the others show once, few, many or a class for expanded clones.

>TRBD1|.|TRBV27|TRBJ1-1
TGTGCCAGCAGCCCCACGGCAGGGGGCACTGAAGCTTTCTTT
CASSPTAGGTEAFF
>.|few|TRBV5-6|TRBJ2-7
TGTGCCAGCAGCTATTACGGGTGGTGGGAGCAGTACTTC
CASSYYGWWEQYF
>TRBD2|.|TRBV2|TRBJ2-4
TGTGCCAGCAGTGTAGTGGGAGGGGCTGAGTACTTC
CASSVVGGAEYF
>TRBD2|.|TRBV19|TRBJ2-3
TGTGCCAGTAGTACTATAGCGGGGGGGCCTAGCCCAGATACGCAGTATTTT
CASSTIAGGPSPDTQYF
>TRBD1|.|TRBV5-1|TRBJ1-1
TGCGCCAGCAGCTCATCCCGGGACAGGGGCCCAGGGACTGAAGCTTTCTTT
CASSSSRDRGPGTEAFF
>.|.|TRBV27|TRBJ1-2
TGTGCCAGCAGTTTATCAGCGGGTGACAAGTACTATGGCTACACCTTC
CASSLSAGDKYYGYTF
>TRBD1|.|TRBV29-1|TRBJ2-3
TGCAGCGTTGAAGGAGGACAGGGTGTCACGCAGTATTTT
CSVEGGQGVTQYF
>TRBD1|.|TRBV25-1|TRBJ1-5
TGTGCCAGCAGTGAGTGGACAGGGGACGAGAGCAATCAGCCCCAGCATTTT
CASSEWTGDESNQPQHF
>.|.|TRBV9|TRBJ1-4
TGTGCCGGCAGCCCGGGGGAGGGAGCAGATGAAAAACTGTTTTTT
CAGSPGEGADEKLFF
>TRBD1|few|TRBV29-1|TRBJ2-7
TGCAGCGTTGTACAGGGGGTTGGGGAGCAGTACTTC
CSVVQGVGEQYF
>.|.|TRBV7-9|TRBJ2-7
TGTGCCAGCAGCCGGGCGGTGGACGGGGGCGAGCAGTACTTC
CASSRAVDGGEQYF
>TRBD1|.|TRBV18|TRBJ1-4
TGTGCCAGCTCGTTGGGACAGGGAACAACTAATGAAAAACTGTTTTTT
CASSLGQGTTNEKLFF
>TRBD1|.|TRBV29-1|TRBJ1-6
TGCAGCGTTGCCCAGGGGGCGAAGGGATCACCCCTCCACTTT
CSVAQGAKGSPLHF
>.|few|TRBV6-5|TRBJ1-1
TGTGCCAGCAGCCCCTACACATCGGGAGACACTGAAGCTTTCTTT
CASSPYTSGDTEAFF
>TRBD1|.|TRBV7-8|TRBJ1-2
TGTGCCAGCAGCTACGGACAGGACTATGGCTACACCTTC
CASSYGQDYGYTF